The subject of this entry is one TCR beta chain. The data are from a study of blood T cell repertoires in COVID-19. Study overall: Acute and convalescent COVID-19 samples came from the United States, Italy and Spain.

TCRdb keeps only in-frame clones here, not all; method: immunoSEQ multiplex PCR. Of 150,000 or so clones listed, approximately 81% were seen once; the top ten hold 15% to 20%. The TCR comes from a man in his 60s who had recovered from COVID-19. The sample taken for sequencing was PBMCs or T cells enriched from blood (not recorded which).

In nucleotides, the CDR3 is TGCGCCACGTCGTTCGATTACGCGACTAACTATGGCTACACCTTC. Translating it yields CATSFDYATNYGYTF. This chain uses TRBV4-1 with TRBJ1-2; D remains unclear. This CDR3 comprises 15 residues. Germline CDR1 and CDR2: MGHRA and YSYEKL. The ends were cut back, 10 bases at V and 0 bases at J, with 18 bases in the middle.